Included here is one T cell receptor (beta chain) sequence, with context. The record originates from a study of blood T cell repertoires in COVID-19. For the study at large: Sources were T cells, B-cell-depleted T cells, or PBMCs; the material itself was cDNA or gDNA.

Produced via immunoSEQ multiplex PCR; TCRdb's table is partial and in-frame only. This table holds more than 95,000 clones, about four fifths found once. Germline trimming cut 4 bases from V and 2 bases from J; bases unmatched to any gene: 2. The CDR3 has 15 residues. CDR1 is SNHLY and CDR2 is FYNNEI in the germline V gene. The chain carries TRBV2 and TRBJ2-7; 13 nucleotides align to TRBD2. Input material: peripheral blood. The sequence was collected from a woman in her 70s with acute or convalescent COVID-19. CDR3 in amino acids: CASSGTSGSPYEQYF. Written as DNA, the CDR3 is TGTGCCAGCAGTGGGACTAGCGGGAGTCCCTACGAGCAGTACTTC.